Each of the 14 T cell receptor beta chains below was sequenced from the same sample in a study of CD8 T cells in ankylosing spondylitis. TCRdb called the 5' RACE reads again in MiXCR, with one record for every CDR3 protein. Counted here are 350,000 to 450,000 distinct CDR3 sequences, approximately 22% occurring once; the ten biggest clones make up around 14%. Input material: blood, either unsorted or a sorted T cell fraction (not recorded which). These receptors were taken from a male donor with ankylosing spondylitis or in good health (not recorded which).

The chain links TRBV12-3 or TRBV12-4 to TRBJ1-1, with D tentatively TRBD1 (5 bases). The CDR3 contains 12 residues. V lost 3 bases, J lost 6 bases, and 8 bases lay in between. CDR3 in DNA: TGTGCCAGCAGTTTTGCGGGGGCTGAAGCTTTCTTT. Translating gives CASSFAGAEAFF.

This clonotype turned up a few times. As DNA, the CDR3 is TGTGCCTGGATCGGGAACACCGGGGAGCTGTTTTTT. This translates into CAWIGNTGELFF. The rearrangement joins TRBV30 to TRBJ2-2; D is uncertain. V lost 4 bases, J lost 1 base, and 4 bases lay in between. Per germline, CDR1 GTSNPN and CDR2 SVGIG (reference sequence). The CDR3 has 12 residues. The variable domain in full, with the rest retrieved from reference TRBV30 and TRBJ2-2, is SQTIHQWPATLVQPVGSPLSLECTVEGTSNPNLYWYRQAAGRGLQLLFYSVGIGQISSEVPQNLSASRPQDRQFILSSKKLLLSDSGFYLCAWIGNTGELFFGEGSRLTVL.

The V and J genes are TRBV9 and TRBJ2-5; D may correspond to TRBD1 or TRBD2 (5 bases each). V lost 2 bases to trimming and J lost 1 base, with 18 bases between them. Looked up from germline, CDR1 is SGDLS and CDR2 is YYNGEE. This CDR3 region has 17 residues. CDR3 residues: CASSVVPRDGLQETQYF. The CDR3 DNA reads TGTGCCAGCAGCGTCGTACCGAGGGACGGCCTCCAAGAGACCCAGTACTTC.

This clonotype was counted only a few times. V gene TRBV20-1 combines with J gene TRBJ1-1; no firm D call. Germline V gene data show CDR1 as DFQATT and CDR2 as SNEGSKA (reference sequence). Trimming removed 5 bases at V and 0 bases at J, with 10 bases between. This CDR3 has 13 amino acids. The DNA for the CDR3 is TGCAGTGCTGAAGACGGACTGAACACTGAAGCTTTCTTT. Protein: CSAEDGLNTEAFF.

This clonotype was seen a few times. The chain recombines TRBV6-2 or TRBV6-3 with TRBJ2-7; 10 nucleotides align to TRBD1. The length of the CDR3 is 15 residues. The germline V gene has CDR1 MNHEY and CDR2 SVGEGT. V dropped 8 bases and J dropped 4; count of bases not matched to a gene: 11. CDR3 DNA: TGTGCCAGCTTTTCCCTTGGGGACAGGGGTTACGAGCAGTACTTC. Its protein is CASFSLGDRGYEQYF.

This clonotype was counted at least ten times. The chain combines TRBV30 with TRBJ2-7, with 7 positions matching TRBD1. Germline assignment: CDR1 GTSNPN and CDR2 SVGIG (reference sequence). The J segment lost 6 bases and the V segment lost 5 bases, leaving 10 bases of the junction unmatched. This CDR3 comprises 13 residues. The CDR3 loop is CAWAGTVSAEQYF. CDR3 sequence (DNA): TGTGCCTGGGCCGGGACAGTATCGGCCGAGCAGTACTTC.

This sequence joins TRBV4-1 and TRBJ2-1; maybe TRBD1 (6 bases). The CDR3 is 16 residues long. Germline V lookup: CDR1 MGHRA, CDR2 YSYEKL. Trimming pared 0 bases from V and 7 bases from J, leaving 16 bases between. The CDR3 DNA follows: TGCGCCAGCAGCCAAGAGCCCCCTGGGGGCGTAAATGAGCAGTTCTTC. This sequence encodes CASSQEPPGGVNEQFF.

The chain is built from TRBV7-9 and TRBJ1-2, with 9 bases aligning to TRBD1. Trimming removed 5 bases from V and 1 base from J; junction bases left unmatched: 8. The CDR3 totals 16 residues. Germline lookup yields CDR1 SEHNR and CDR2 FQNEAQ (reference sequence). The CDR3 DNA is TGTGCCAGCAGCGCGATCGGGACAGGGTATAACTATGGCTACACCTTC. This gives the protein CASSAIGTGYNYGYTF.

Many counts were recorded for this clonotype. V usage is TRBV12-3 or TRBV12-4 and J usage is TRBJ2-1; D perhaps matches TRBD2 (6 bases). V was cut by 6 bases and J by 4 bases, with 19 bases left in between. This CDR3 has 16 residues. Here the CDR3 DNA reads TGTGCCAGCAGGTCCCTCGGGGGATCCAGTTACAATGAGCAGTTCTTC. This gives the protein CASRSLGGSSYNEQFF.

This clonotype was counted only a few times. The chain joins TRBV20-1 to TRBJ1-6; 7 bases are a match to TRBD1. The CDR3 is 16 amino acids. With 2 bases clipped from V and 5 bases from J, the junction kept 9 bases outside the gene matches. Germline CDR1 reads DFQATT; CDR2 reads SNEGSKA (reference sequence). CDR3 amino acids: CSARQDRHMDNSPLHF. The CDR3 bases are TGCAGTGCTAGACAGGACAGGCACATGGATAATTCACCCCTCCACTTT.

The chain links TRBV3-1 to TRBJ2-7; D ambiguous. CDR3 length: 14 residues. Per the germline V gene, CDR1 is LGHDT and CDR2 is YNNKEL (reference sequence). V was pared by 0 bases and J by 5 bases, with 11 bases between. CDR3 amino acids: CASSQDSLGNEQYF. The CDR3 DNA reads TGTGCCAGCAGCCAAGACAGCCTAGGAAACGAGCAGTACTTC.

This clonotype was picked up a small number of times. The V call is TRBV20-1, the J call TRBJ2-3; tentatively, D is TRBD1 (5 bases). Trimming stripped 6 bases from V and 2 bases from J, with 6 bases between. CDR1 and CDR2 (germline): DFQATT, SNEGSKA (reference sequence). The CDR3 has 11 residues. CDR3 nucleotides: TGCAGTGCGGACATCACAGATACGCAGTATTTT. Its translation is CSADITDTQYF.

This clonotype was detected a few times. This rearrangement joins TRBV7-2 to TRBJ2-1; 7 bases are shared with TRBD2. The V and J ends lost 0 bases and 4 bases, in that order; junction bases with no gene match: 9. Per germline, CDR1 SGHTA and CDR2 FQGNSA. The CDR3 loop spans 17 amino acids. The CDR3 bases are TGTGCCAGCAGCTTAGCGTACGGGGGGACCAGATACAATGAGCAGTTCTTC. This sequence encodes CASSLAYGGTRYNEQFF.

The sample holds a few counts of this clonotype. This rearrangement joins TRBV15 to TRBJ2-7; D uncertain. The V end was cut by 0 bases, the J end by 6 bases, with 9 bases between. Germline V gives CDR1 LNHNV, CDR2 YYDKDF (reference sequence). The CDR3 is made up of 13 amino acids. DNA of the CDR3: TGTGCCACCAGCAGAGATTTCAAGGGCGAGCAGTACTTC. Amino acids: CATSRDFKGEQYF. Using reference TRBV15 and TRBJ2-7 for the parts outside the CDR3, the full variable domain is DAMVIQNPRYQVTQFGKPVTLSCSQTLNHNVMYWYQQKSSQAPKLLFHYYDKDFNNEADTPDNFQSRRPNTSFCFLDIRSPGLGDTAMYLCATSRDFKGEQYFGPGTRLTVT.